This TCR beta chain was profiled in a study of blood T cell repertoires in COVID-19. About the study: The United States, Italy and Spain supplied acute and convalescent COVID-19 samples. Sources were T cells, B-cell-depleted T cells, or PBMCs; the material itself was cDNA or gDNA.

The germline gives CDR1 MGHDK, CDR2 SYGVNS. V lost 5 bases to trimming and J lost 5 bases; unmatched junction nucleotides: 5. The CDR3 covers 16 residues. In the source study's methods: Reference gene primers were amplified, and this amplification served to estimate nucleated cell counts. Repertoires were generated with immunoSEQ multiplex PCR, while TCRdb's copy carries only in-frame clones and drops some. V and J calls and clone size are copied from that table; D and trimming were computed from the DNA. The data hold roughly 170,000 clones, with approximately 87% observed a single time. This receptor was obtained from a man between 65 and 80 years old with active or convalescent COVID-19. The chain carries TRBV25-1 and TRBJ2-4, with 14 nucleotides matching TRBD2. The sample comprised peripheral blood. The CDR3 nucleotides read TGTGCCAGCAGTCGACTAGCGGGAGGGTCTGAAAACATTCAGTACTTC. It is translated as CASSRLAGGSENIQYF. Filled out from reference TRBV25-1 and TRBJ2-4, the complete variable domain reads EADIYQTPRYLVIGTGKKITLECSQTMGHDKMYWYQQDPGMELHLIHYSYGVNSTEKGDLSSESTVSRIRTEHFPLTLESARPSHTSQYLCASSRLAGGSENIQYFGAGTRLSVL.